Listed below are T cell receptor beta chains from one sample, sequenced in a study of glioma-infiltrating T cells after dendritic cell vaccination. Only in-frame clones appear in the TCRdb table, and some are missing; sequencing was by immunoSEQ multiplex PCR. In the table there are roughly 60,000 clones, approximately 87% of which are singletons. Material: blood, obtained after dendritic cell vaccination. The receptor set was obtained from a human donor with glioblastoma. Each CDR3 is given with its conserved first and last residue. D genes are given only for firm matches. Part of the rows lack a size; the others show once, few, many or a class for expanded clones.

V	J	D	size	DNA	CDR3
TRBV28	TRBJ1-2	.	.	TGTGCCAGCAGCCGAGGACAGCCCCTAACGGGAGGCTACACCTTC	CASSRGQPLTGGYTF
TRBV5-4	TRBJ2-2	TRBD2	.	TGTGCCAGCAGCCCCAGGGCTAGCGGGAGCAGGGAGCTGTTTTTT	CASSPRASGSRELFF
TRBV7-2	TRBJ2-3	TRBD2	.	TGTGCCAGCAGCTTAGCTAGCGGGGTTACAGATACGCAGTATTTT	CASSLASGVTDTQYF
TRBV5-4	TRBJ2-3	TRBD1	.	TGTGCCAGCAGCTGGGTCACGGGACAGGGAGGAGATACGCAGTATTTT	CASSWVTGQGGDTQYF
TRBV11-3	TRBJ2-7	TRBD2	once	TGTGCCAGCAGCTTCGGACTAGCGGGGGTCATCTCCTACGAGCAGTACTTC	CASSFGLAGVISYEQYF
TRBV7-2	TRBJ2-3	TRBD2	.	TGTGCCAGCAGCATCAGACTAGCGGGGGGGCCAGATACGCAGTATTTT	CASSIRLAGGPDTQYF
TRBV7-2	TRBJ1-6	.	.	TGTGCCAGCAGCTTATCACCGCAGGTCCAGACCCTCCACTTT	CASSLSPQVQTLHF
TRBV7-2	TRBJ1-6	.	.	TGTGCCAGCAGCTTAGTATTCGGCAATGACTTTAATTCCCCCCTCCACTTT	CASSLVFGNDFNSPLHF
TRBV19	TRBJ2-1	.	.	TGTGCCAGTAGTCCTACGGCGGGCTCCTACAATGAGCAGTTCTTC	CASSPTAGSYNEQFF
TRBV6-4	TRBJ1-1	.	.	TGTGCCAGCAGTGACACGTCCCGGGGCACTGAAGCTTTCTTT	CASSDTSRGTEAFF
TRBV7-9	TRBJ2-7	TRBD1	.	TGTGCCAGCAGCAGGGACAGGGTTGAGCAGTACTTC	CASSRDRVEQYF
TRBV12-5	TRBJ2-7	TRBD1	once	TGTGCTAGTGGTTTGGTTCTCCCGGGACAGGCGACCTACGAGCAGTACTTC	CASGLVLPGQATYEQYF
TRBV5-4	TRBJ1-4	TRBD1	.	TGTGCCAGCAGCCAACAGGGGCCCGGAAATGAAAAACTGTTTTTT	CASSQQGPGNEKLFF
TRBV4-2	TRBJ2-1	.	.	TGTGCCAGCAGCCAGGGGCAGACACCGGGTGAGCAGTTCTTC	CASSQGQTPGEQFF
TRBV7-9	TRBJ1-1	TRBD1	.	TGTGCCAGCAGCTTAAACAGGGGTGGCACTGAAGCTTTCTTT	CASSLNRGGTEAFF
TRBV7-9	TRBJ1-1	.	.	TGTGCCAGCAGCTTAGAATTGTACAGCCGGGGACTAGCAACCACTGAAGCTTTCTTT	CASSLELYSRGLATTEAFF
TRBV30	TRBJ2-2	.	.	TGTGCCTGGACCCGCCCCCCGGGGGGCCGGGAGCTGTTTTTT	CAWTRPPGGRELFF
TRBV6-5	TRBJ2-7	.	.	TGTGCCAGCACTCTTTTTGCGCACGAGCAGTACTTC	CASTLFAHEQYF
TRBV9	TRBJ1-6	.	.	TGTGCCAGCAGCCCAGGGCCCTACCCCAATTCACCCCTCCACTTT	CASSPGPYPNSPLHF
TRBV7-2	TRBJ1-2	TRBD1	.	TGTGCCAGCAGCTTACAGGGGGCCGGCTATGGCTACACCTTC	CASSLQGAGYGYTF
TRBV2	TRBJ1-4	TRBD1	.	TGTGCCAGCAGATCGGACAGGGTGTTCGACGCAACTAATGAAAAACTGTTTTTT	CASRSDRVFDATNEKLFF
TRBV28	TRBJ1-2	.	.	TGTGCCAGCAGTCCAAGGACTACCACCGGCTATGGCTACACCTTC	CASSPRTTTGYGYTF
TRBV7-8	TRBJ1-4	TRBD1	.	TGTGCCAGCAGCTTAGTGCAGGGGGTTGTTTCCGAAAAACTGTTTTTT	CASSLVQGVVSEKLFF
TRBV6-5	TRBJ1-1	.	.	TGTGCCAGCAGTAAAGGGGACACTGAAGCTTTCTTT	CASSKGDTEAFF
TRBV5-1	TRBJ2-1	.	.	TGCGCCAGCAGCTTGGGGGAGTCCCTCACCTCTAGTGAGCAGTTCTTC	CASSLGESLTSSEQFF
TRBV18	TRBJ2-5	TRBD1	.	TGTGCCAGCTCACCACCGGTAGGACAGGGGCAGGAGACCCAGTACTTC	CASSPPVGQGQETQYF